The rows below give T cell receptor beta chains drawn from one sample of a study of blood T cell repertoires in COVID-19. The method was immunoSEQ multiplex PCR; TCRdb's version includes in-frame clones alone and lacks a portion of them. The table includes some 170,000 clones, 87% detected once. The specimen sequenced was peripheral blood. Receptors originate from a woman aged 45-59 years with acute or convalescent COVID-19. CDR3s include the opening cysteine and the closing phenylalanine or tryptophan. D genes are given only for firm matches. A row's size may be missing; if present it is once, few, many or a size class.

clone_size d_call j_call v_call cdr3_nt cdr3_aa
- TRBD1 TRBJ1-5 TRBV5-5 TGTGCCAGCAGCTCCCAGGGGGACCAGCCCCAGCATTTT CASSSQGDQPQHF
- TRBD2 TRBJ2-3 TRBV13 TGTGCCAGCAGCTCGCTAGCGGGGCAGCCAGATACGCAGTATTTT CASSSLAGQPDTQYF
- TRBD1 TRBJ2-7 TRBV7-2 TGTGCCAGCACCCCCGTGGCAGGGGGCTACGAGCAGTACTTC CASTPVAGGYEQYF
- TRBD1 TRBJ1-6 TRBV7-2 TGTGCCAGCAGCCCCCGAGACAGGGAGAATTCACCCCTCCACTTT CASSPRDRENSPLHF
- - TRBJ1-4 TRBV5-6 TGTGCCAGCAGCGGGAGGGGGATAACTAATGAAAAACTGTTTTTT CASSGRGITNEKLFF
- TRBD2 TRBJ2-1 TRBV6-6 TGTGCCAGCGCCGCGGGAGGACTGGGCTCCTACAATGAGCAGTTCTTC CASAAGGLGSYNEQFF
- TRBD1 TRBJ2-2 TRBV18 TGTGCCAGCTCACCTCAGGGGACAGGGAACACCGGGGAGCTGTTTTTT CASSPQGTGNTGELFF
- - TRBJ2-5 TRBV5-6 TGTGCCAGCAGCTTTTTAGCCGGTGGAGAGACCCAGTACTTC CASSFLAGGETQYF
- - TRBJ1-5 TRBV19 TGTGCCTCTGGGCAGGCTCAGCCCCAGCATTTT CASGQAQPQHF
many - TRBJ1-5 TRBV6-1 TGTGCCAGCAGTGAATACCGGAGCAATCAGCCCCAGCATTTT CASSEYRSNQPQHF